Each of the 17 T cell receptor beta chains below was sequenced from the same sample in a study of human T cells and chemical hapten exposure. Time point of the sample: patch test 2, 6 weeks after DPC sensitization. Treatment given: therapeutic diphenylcyclopropenone sensitization with weekly scalp DPC. TCRdb re-called the RACE reads with MiXCR, one entry per CDR3 protein. The table includes a few hundred thousand distinct CDR3 sequences, 6% to 7% detected once. The sequencing here drew on whole blood, taken in connection with sensitization to the hapten diphenylcyclopropenone (DPC). All receptors come from a woman aged 18-29 years with alopecia areata. Some clones in this sample may be carry-over from other donors' samples.

This clonotype was detected ten times or more. The J gene is TRBJ2-1, the V gene TRBV9; D gene unclear. V was shortened by 0 bases and J by 6 bases, with 4 bases between the two germline ends. The CDR3 length is 12 residues. CDR1 and CDR2 from the germline V gene are SGDLS and YYNGEE. CDR3 nucleotide sequence: TGTGCCAGCAGCGTAGCTTTCAATGAGCAGTTCTTC. This gives the protein CASSVAFNEQFF.

The chain links TRBV3-1 to TRBJ2-2; unclear D gene. In germline, CDR1 is LGHDT, CDR2 YNNKEL (reference sequence). CDR3 length equals 16 residues. The V and J ends lost 0 bases and 4 bases respectively, with 12 bases between them. The CDR3 region has the DNA TGTGCCAGCAGCCAAGAAGAGGCCGGGTTCACCGGGGAGCTGTTTTTT. This encodes CASSQEEAGFTGELFF.

At least ten counts were recorded for this clonotype. J is TRBJ1-4 and V is TRBV5-1; no reliable D call. CDR3 length: 14 amino acids. CDR1 and CDR2 (germline): SGHRS, YFSETQ. V shed 5 bases and J shed 3 bases, with 11 bases lying between them. The CDR3 here is CASREGTANEKLFF. The CDR3 region has the DNA TGCGCCAGCAGGGAAGGTACGGCTAATGAAAAACTGTTTTTT. Complete variable domain (other parts from reference TRBV5-1 and TRBJ1-4): KAGVTQTPRYLIKTRGQQVTLSCSPISGHRSVSWYQQTPGQGLQFLFEYFSETQRNKGNFPGRFSGRQFSNSRSEMNVSTLELGDSALYLCASREGTANEKLFFGSGTQLSVL.

This clonotype was seen many times. This chain links TRBV13 with TRBJ1-6; 10 positions agree with TRBD1. V gave up 1 base and J gave up 8 bases; unmatched junction bases: 2. Germline-derived CDR1 and CDR2 are PRHDT and FYEKMQ (reference sequence). This CDR3 region has 15 residues. The CDR3 reads CASSLVGTGDSPLHF. In DNA form, the CDR3 reads TGTGCCAGCAGCTTAGTTGGGACAGGGGATTCACCCCTCCACTTT.

This clonotype appeared many times. V and J are TRBV29-1 and TRBJ1-5; D is possibly TRBD1 (5 bases). Per the germline V gene, CDR1 is SQVTM and CDR2 is ANQGSEA. With 3 bases removed from V and 7 bases from J, the gap between germline ends came to 13 bases. The CDR3 is 13 amino acids. CDR3 residues: CSVDQGLGQPQHF. The CDR3 DNA sequence: TGCAGCGTTGACCAGGGTTTAGGGCAGCCCCAGCATTTT.

This chain uses TRBV7-2 with TRBJ2-1; TRBD1 matches at 7 bases. The CDR3 loop spans 14 amino acids. Germline CDR1 reads SGHTA; CDR2 reads FQGNSA. V was clipped by 4 bases and J by 11 bases; unmatched bases: 11. The CDR3 DNA is TGTGCCAGCAGCTCAATCATAGGGGGACAGCAGCAGTTCTTC. Translated: CASSSIIGGQQQFF.

The table lists this clonotype with a few counts. The chain combines TRBV12-3 or TRBV12-4 with TRBJ2-1; D possibly matches TRBD1 or TRBD2 (5 bases each). The V and J ends lost 3 bases and 6 bases respectively, with 15 bases between them. The CDR3 contains 15 residues. The CDR3 DNA follows: TGTGCCAGCAGTTTGAGAGGGGTTGGGGCCAATGAGCAGTTCTTC. This sequence encodes CASSLRGVGANEQFF.

This clonotype was observed many times. The chain has TRBV7-3 and TRBJ1-2; TRBD1 might be the D (5 bases). Germline lookup yields CDR1 SGHTA and CDR2 FQGTGA. This CDR3 is 14 amino acids long. The V end lost 2 bases, the J end lost 6 bases, and 13 bases lay between the germline ends. The CDR3 sequence: CASSLPGEVDGYTF. CDR3 coding DNA: TGTGCCAGCAGCTTACCGGGGGAAGTCGATGGCTACACCTTC. The whole variable domain, filled in from reference TRBV7-3 and TRBJ1-2, reads GAGVSQTPSNKVTEKGKYVELRCDPISGHTALYWYRQSLGQGPEFLIYFQGTGAADDSGLPNDRFFAVRPEGSVSTLKIQRTERGDSAVYLCASSLPGEVDGYTFGSGTRLTVV.

The rearrangement joins TRBV28 to TRBJ2-7, with TRBD1 as a possible D gene (6 bases). This CDR3 spans 13 amino acids. CDR1 is MDHEN and CDR2 is SYDVKM in the germline V gene. Trimming pared 8 bases from V and 6 bases from J, leaving 17 bases between. This CDR3 reads CASRNRDLTEQYF. In DNA, the CDR3 is TGTGCCAGCCGTAACAGGGACCTTACCGAGCAGTACTTC.

This clonotype turned up a few times. The chain carries TRBV6-6 and TRBJ2-3; 7 nucleotides match TRBD1. The CDR3 covers 16 residues. Germline CDR1 is MNHNY and CDR2 is SVGAGI (reference sequence). With 4 bases clipped from V and 2 bases from J, the junction kept 9 bases outside the gene matches. The DNA of the CDR3 is TGTGCCAGCAGTTCCTCAGGACAGGAGCCCACAGATACGCAGTATTTT. Translating gives CASSSSGQEPTDTQYF.

This clonotype was seen repeatedly, ten times or more. The V call is TRBV4-1, the J call TRBJ1-2, with D unresolved. The germline gives CDR1 MGHRA, CDR2 YSYEKL. V lost 2 bases and J 2 bases, leaving 9 bases between the germline ends. The CDR3 has 14 amino acids. The CDR3 DNA is TGCGCCAGCAGCCAATCAACAGAAAACTATGGCTACACCTTC. Its translation: CASSQSTENYGYTF.

This clonotype was found many times. V gene TRBV19 combines with J gene TRBJ1-2; 11 nucleotides match TRBD1. The trim removed 10 bases at V and 2 bases at J, leaving 9 bases unmatched. From germline, CDR1 is LNHDA and CDR2 SQIVND (reference sequence). CDR3 length: 15 amino acids. CDR3 amino acids: CAIRDRGTVNYGYTF. The CDR3 DNA is TGTGCCATCCGGGACAGGGGGACCGTCAACTATGGCTACACCTTC.

This clonotype was picked up many times. The chain links TRBV9 to TRBJ2-7; D not resolved. V lost 0 bases, J lost 1 base, and 8 bases lay in between. The CDR3 runs to 14 residues. Germline V gene data show CDR1 as SGDLS and CDR2 as YYNGEE. CDR3 in DNA: TGTGCCAGCAGCGTAGGAGACCGATCCTACGAGCAGTACTTC. Amino acid sequence: CASSVGDRSYEQYF. The whole variable domain, filled in from reference TRBV9 and TRBJ2-7, reads DSGVTQTPKHLITATGQRVTLRCSPRSGDLSVYWYQQSLDQGLQFLIQYYNGEERAKGNILERFSAQQFPDLHSELNLSSLELGDSALYFCASSVGDRSYEQYFGPGTRLTVT.

This clonotype was seen at least ten times. V usage is TRBV6-5 and J usage is TRBJ2-3; 8 positions agree with TRBD2. Germline V gene data show CDR1 as MNHEY and CDR2 as SVGAGI. The CDR3 extends over 15 amino acids. The V gene end was trimmed by 0 bases and the J gene end by 5 bases; junction bases not matched to a gene: 4. The CDR3 DNA is TGTGCCAGCAGTTACTCGGAGCGGGGGCAAGATACGCAGTATTTT. Encoded protein: CASSYSERGQDTQYF.

This clonotype was detected many times. The chain employs TRBV20-1 and TRBJ1-2, with TRBD1 as a possible D gene (6 bases). Trimming removed 6 bases from V and 5 bases from J, with 13 bases in between. This CDR3 has 12 amino acids. Germline V gene lookup returns CDR1 DFQATT and CDR2 SNEGSKA (reference sequence). CDR3 in amino acids: CSAKTGHYGYTF. Here the CDR3 DNA reads TGCAGTGCCAAGACAGGACATTATGGCTACACCTTC.

A few counts support this clonotype. The chain combines TRBV13 with TRBJ2-7; 8 bases match TRBD1. Germline CDR1 is PRHDT and CDR2 is FYEKMQ (reference sequence). The CDR3 consists of 15 residues. Trimming cost V 5 bases and J 4 bases; bases outside gene matches: 10. The chain's CDR3 is CASSSDWTGQYEQYF. The CDR3 DNA follows: TGTGCCAGCAGCAGTGACTGGACAGGGCAATACGAGCAGTACTTC.

The chain joins TRBV6-2 or TRBV6-3 to TRBJ1-2; D remains ambiguous. The V and J ends lost 0 bases and 2 bases respectively, with 16 bases between them. Germline lookup yields CDR1 MNHEY and CDR2 SVGEGT. This CDR3 has 17 residues. Written as DNA, the CDR3 is TGTGCCAGCAGTTACTCTATCTGGCGGTACGAGAACTATGGCTACACCTTC. This encodes CASSYSIWRYENYGYTF.